This entry describes one T cell receptor beta chain. This specimen belongs to a study of CD8 T cells in Susac syndrome. cDNA came from around 0.5 to 1 ug RNA primed by random hexamers. By means of immunoSEQ multiplex PCR, TCR beta CDR3 spanning 54 Vbeta and 13 Jbeta underwent amplification. In TCRdb, the immunoSEQ multiplex PCR reads were re-called with MiXCR into one record per CDR3 protein. This sample carries just over 300,000 distinct CDR3 sequences, 92% of them seen once, and the ten largest clones take around 0.07%. Sequencing of TCR beta drew on CD8+ and CD4+ T cells from blood. The TEMRA cells underwent FACS enrichment, while the CD8+ and CD4+ T cells underwent negative isolation. The V end lost 5 bases, the J end lost 6 bases, and 13 bases lay between the germline ends. The CDR3 spans 13 residues. Germline CDR1 reads MDHEN; CDR2 reads SYDVKM.

The chain links TRBV28 to TRBJ1-1; D may be TRBD1 (6 bases). Sequencing used CD4+ T cells from PBMCs. This sequence was found in a human donor with multiple sclerosis. The DNA of the CDR3 is TGTGCCAGCAGTCCTGTGGGGGGCTCTGAAGCTTTCTTT. Protein: CASSPVGGSEAFF.